Only one count was recorded for the clone carrying this T cell receptor beta chain. Its antigen is unidentified. This sample stems from a study of OX40 agonist ivuxolimab in advanced cancers. Looking at the study overall: A mean age of around 60 years, range about 23 to 90, was recorded, and over 65% were male.

This CDR3 is 13 amino acids long. The V and J ends lost 0 bases and 0 bases respectively, with 3 bases between them. Germline V gene sequence: CDR1 SGHVS, CDR2 FNYEAQ. The study, taken as a whole, reports: The average count of expanded clones was higher among CD8+ T cells than among CD4+.

Data came from immunoSEQ multiplex PCR; TCRdb stores just in-frame clones and leaves some out. The sample lists tens of thousands of clones; under 90% were seen once. V usage is TRBV7-6 and J usage is TRBJ2-7; D remains unclear. This TCR derives from an adult with an advanced solid tumor such as melanoma, head and neck, liver or kidney cancer. This sample comprised CD4+ or CD8+ T cells sorted from blood, obtained in a trial of the OX40 agonist ivuxolimab. The CDR3, as DNA: TGTGCCAGCAGCTTAGCGGGCTCCTACGAGCAGTACTTC. Translation gives CASSLAGSYEQYF. Together with reference TRBV7-6 and TRBJ2-7, the CDR3 gives the full variable domain: GAGVSQSPRYKVTKRGQDVALRCDPISGHVSLYWYRQALGQGPEFLTYFNYEAQQDKSGLPNDRFSAERPEGSISTLTIQRTEQRDSAMYRCASSLAGSYEQYFGPGTRLTVT.